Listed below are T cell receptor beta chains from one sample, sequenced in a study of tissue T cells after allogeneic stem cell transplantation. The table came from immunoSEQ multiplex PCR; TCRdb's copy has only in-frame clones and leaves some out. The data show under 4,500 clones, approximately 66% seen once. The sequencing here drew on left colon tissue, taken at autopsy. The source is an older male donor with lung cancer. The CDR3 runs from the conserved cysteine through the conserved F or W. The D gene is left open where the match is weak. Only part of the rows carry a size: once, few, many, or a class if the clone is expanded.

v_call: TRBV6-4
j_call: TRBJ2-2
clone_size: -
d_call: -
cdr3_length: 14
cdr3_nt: TGTGCCAGCAGTGATGGGGGGAACACCGGGGAGCTGTTTTTT
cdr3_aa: CASSDGGNTGELFF

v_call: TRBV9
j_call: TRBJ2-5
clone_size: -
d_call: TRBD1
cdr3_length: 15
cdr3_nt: TGTGCCAGCAGCGTCCGGACAGGAACAGGAGAGACCCAGTACTTC
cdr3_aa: CASSVRTGTGETQYF

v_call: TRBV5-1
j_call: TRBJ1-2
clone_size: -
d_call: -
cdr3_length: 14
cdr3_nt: TGCGCCAGCAGCTGGAGGACAGAATCACATGGCTACACCTTC
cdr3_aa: CASSWRTESHGYTF

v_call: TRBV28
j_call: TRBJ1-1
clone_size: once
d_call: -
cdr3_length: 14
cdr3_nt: TGTGCCACCCGACCTTGGCAGAGGAACACTGAAGCTTTCTTT
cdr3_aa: CATRPWQRNTEAFF

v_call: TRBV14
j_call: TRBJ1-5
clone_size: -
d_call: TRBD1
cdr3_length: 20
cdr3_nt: TGTGCCAGCAGCCAATTTCACGTAAGGCAGGGGGCTATCGGCAATCAGCCCCAGCATTTT
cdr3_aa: CASSQFHVRQGAIGNQPQHF

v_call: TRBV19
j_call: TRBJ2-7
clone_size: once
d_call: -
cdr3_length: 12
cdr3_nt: TGTGCCAGTGGAACAGGGCTCTACGAGCAGTACTTC
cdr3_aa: CASGTGLYEQYF

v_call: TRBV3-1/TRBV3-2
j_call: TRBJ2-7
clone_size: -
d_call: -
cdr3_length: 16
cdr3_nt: TGTGCCAGCAGCCAAGGGTGGTTCGGACGGGACTGGGAGCAGTACTTC
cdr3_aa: CASSQGWFGRDWEQYF

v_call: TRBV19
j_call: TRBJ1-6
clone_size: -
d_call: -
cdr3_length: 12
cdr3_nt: TGTGCCAGTAGCATGACCAATTCACCCCTCCACTTT
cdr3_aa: CASSMTNSPLHF

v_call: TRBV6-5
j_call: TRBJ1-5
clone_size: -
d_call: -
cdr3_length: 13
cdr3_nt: TGTGCCAGCTCCCGGACCGTTGATCAGCCCCAGCATTTT
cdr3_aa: CASSRTVDQPQHF

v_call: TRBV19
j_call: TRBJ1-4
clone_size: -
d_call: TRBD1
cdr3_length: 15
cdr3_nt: TGTGCCAGTAGTACCGGGACAGGGCTTAGTGAAAAACTGTTTTTT
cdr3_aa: CASSTGTGLSEKLFF

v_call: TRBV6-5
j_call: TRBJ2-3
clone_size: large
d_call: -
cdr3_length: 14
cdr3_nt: TGTGCCAGCTCGTCCGGGGTAATGGCAGATACGCAGTATTTT
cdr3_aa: CASSSGVMADTQYF

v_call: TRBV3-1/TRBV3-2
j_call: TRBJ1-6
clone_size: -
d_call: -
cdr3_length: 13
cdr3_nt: TGTGCCAGCAGCCCGGACCAAAAGCCACCCCTCCACTTT
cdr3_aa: CASSPDQKPPLHF

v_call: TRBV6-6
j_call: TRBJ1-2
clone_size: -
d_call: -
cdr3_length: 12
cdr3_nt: TGTGCCAGCAGTTACTCGATTGTGGAGCTCACCTTC
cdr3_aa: CASSYSIVELTF

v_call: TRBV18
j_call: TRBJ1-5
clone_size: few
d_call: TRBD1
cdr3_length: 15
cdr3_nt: TGTGCCAGCTCACCGGGACAGGGAGGTTTACAGCCCCAGCATTTT
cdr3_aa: CASSPGQGGLQPQHF

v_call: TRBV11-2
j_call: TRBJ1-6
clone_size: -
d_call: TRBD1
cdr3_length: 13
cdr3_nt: TGTGCCAGCAGCAGGACAGGGGCATCACCCCTCCACTTT
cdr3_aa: CASSRTGASPLHF

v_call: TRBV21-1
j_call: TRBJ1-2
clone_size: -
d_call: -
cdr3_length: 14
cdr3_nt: TGTGCCAGCAGCAAGGACAGGTTAGTTGAAGGCTACACCTTC
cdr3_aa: CASSKDRLVEGYTF

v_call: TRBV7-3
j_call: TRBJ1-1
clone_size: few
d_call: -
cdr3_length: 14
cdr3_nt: TGTGCCAGCAGCTTAGCAGGACTTGACACTGAAGCTTTCTTT
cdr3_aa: CASSLAGLDTEAFF

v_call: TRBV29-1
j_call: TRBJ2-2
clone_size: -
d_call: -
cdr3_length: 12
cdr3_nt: TGCAGCGCTAGCGCGAACACCGGGGAGCTGTTTTTT
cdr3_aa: CSASANTGELFF

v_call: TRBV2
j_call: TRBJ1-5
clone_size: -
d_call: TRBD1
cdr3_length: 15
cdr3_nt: TGTGCCAGCAGTCCAACAGGGGGCGGGAATCAGCCCCAGCATTTT
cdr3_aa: CASSPTGGGNQPQHF

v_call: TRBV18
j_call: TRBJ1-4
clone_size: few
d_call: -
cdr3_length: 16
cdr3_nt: TGTGCCAGCTCACTCCCTCATCCAGGGTCGGATGAAAAACTGTTTTTT
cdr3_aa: CASSLPHPGSDEKLFF

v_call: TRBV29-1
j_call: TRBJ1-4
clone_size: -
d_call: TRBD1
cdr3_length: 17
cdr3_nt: TGCAGCGTTGGATTGGCGACAGGGAAGGGTTCGGGAGAAAAACTGTTTTTT
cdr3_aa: CSVGLATGKGSGEKLFF

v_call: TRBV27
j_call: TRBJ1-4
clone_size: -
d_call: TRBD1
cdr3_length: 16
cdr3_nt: TGTGCCAGCAGGTCCCCCGACAGGGTCGGAAATGAAAAACTGTTTTTT
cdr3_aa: CASRSPDRVGNEKLFF

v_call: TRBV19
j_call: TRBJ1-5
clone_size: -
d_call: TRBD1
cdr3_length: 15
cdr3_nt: TGTGCCAGTCAAGGACAGGGGGCCCCCAATCAGCCCCAGCATTTT
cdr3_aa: CASQGQGAPNQPQHF

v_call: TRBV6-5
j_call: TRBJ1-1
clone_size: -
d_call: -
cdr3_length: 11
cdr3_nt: TGTGCCAGCAGTTACCTCCGTGAAGCTTTCTTT
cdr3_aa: CASSYLREAFF

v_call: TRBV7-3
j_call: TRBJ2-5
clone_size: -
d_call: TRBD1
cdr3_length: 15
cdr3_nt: TGTGCCAGCAGCTTCTACAGTGACAGGGGGCAGACCCAGTACTTC
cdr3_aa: CASSFYSDRGQTQYF

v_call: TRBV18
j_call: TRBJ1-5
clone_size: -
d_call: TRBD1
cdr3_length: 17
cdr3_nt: TGTGCCAGCTCAGGGACAGGGGGCCCTTATAGCAATCAGCCCCAGCATTTT
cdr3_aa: CASSGTGGPYSNQPQHF

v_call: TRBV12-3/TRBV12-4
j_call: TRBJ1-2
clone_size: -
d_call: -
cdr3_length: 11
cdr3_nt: TGTGCCAGTTCAGGGAACTATGGCTACACCTTC
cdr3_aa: CASSGNYGYTF

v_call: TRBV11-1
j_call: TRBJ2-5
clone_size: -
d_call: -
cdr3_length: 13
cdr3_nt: TGTGCCAGCAGCTGGTCCCTAGGGGAGAATCGGTACTTC
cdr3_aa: CASSWSLGENRYF

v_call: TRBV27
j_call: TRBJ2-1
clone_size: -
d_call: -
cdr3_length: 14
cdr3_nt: TGTGCCAGCAGTTTGACATCGTCCTACAATGAGCAGTTCTTC
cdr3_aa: CASSLTSSYNEQFF

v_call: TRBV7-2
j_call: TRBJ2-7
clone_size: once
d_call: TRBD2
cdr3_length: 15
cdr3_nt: TGTGCCAGCAGGTTCACTAGCGGGAGATCCTACGAGCAGTACTTC
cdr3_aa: CASRFTSGRSYEQYF

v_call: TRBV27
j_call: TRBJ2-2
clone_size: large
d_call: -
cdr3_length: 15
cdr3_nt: TGTGCCAGCAGTTACGGGGGATTGAACACCGGGGAGCTGTTTTTT
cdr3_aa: CASSYGGLNTGELFF

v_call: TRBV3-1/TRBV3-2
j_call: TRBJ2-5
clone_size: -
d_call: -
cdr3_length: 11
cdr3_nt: TGTGCCAGCAGCCAAGGCCAGACCCAGTACTTC
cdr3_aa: CASSQGQTQYF

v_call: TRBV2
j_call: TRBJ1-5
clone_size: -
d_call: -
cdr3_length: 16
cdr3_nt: TGTGCCAGCAGTGGCTCAGACCCAGGGGCCAATCAGCCCCAGCATTTT
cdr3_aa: CASSGSDPGANQPQHF

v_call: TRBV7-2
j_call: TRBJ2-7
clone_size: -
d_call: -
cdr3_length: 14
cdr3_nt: TGTGCCAGCAGCTTAGTGTCCGGACAGTACGAGCAGTACTTC
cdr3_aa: CASSLVSGQYEQYF

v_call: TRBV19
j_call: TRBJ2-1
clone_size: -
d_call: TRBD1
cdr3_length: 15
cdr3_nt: TGTGCCAGTAGTATCCGGGACAGCCCAGAGAATGAGCAGTTCTTC
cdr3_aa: CASSIRDSPENEQFF

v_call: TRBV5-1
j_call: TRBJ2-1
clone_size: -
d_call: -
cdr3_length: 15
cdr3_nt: TGCGCCAGCAGCTTGGCCATGATTGGAGGTGGCGAGCAGTTCTTC
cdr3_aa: CASSLAMIGGGEQFF

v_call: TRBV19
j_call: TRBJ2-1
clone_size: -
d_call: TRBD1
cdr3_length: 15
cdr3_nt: TGTGCCAGTAGTACGACAGGGGTGGACTACAATGAGCAGTTCTTC
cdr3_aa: CASSTTGVDYNEQFF

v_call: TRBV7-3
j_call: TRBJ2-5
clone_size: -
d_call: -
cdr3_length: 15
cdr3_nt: TGTGCCAGCAGCTTAACGAATACGGGCGGGGAGACCCAGTACTTC
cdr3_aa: CASSLTNTGGETQYF

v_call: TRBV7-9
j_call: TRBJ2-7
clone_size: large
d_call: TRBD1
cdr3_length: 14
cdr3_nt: TGTGCCAGCAGCGACACAGGGGGCGGATACGAGCAGTACTTC
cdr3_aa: CASSDTGGGYEQYF

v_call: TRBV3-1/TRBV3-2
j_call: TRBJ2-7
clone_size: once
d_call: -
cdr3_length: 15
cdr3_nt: TGTGCCAGCAGCCAAGATCCGGGGGGCGGATACGAGCAGTACTTC
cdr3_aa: CASSQDPGGGYEQYF

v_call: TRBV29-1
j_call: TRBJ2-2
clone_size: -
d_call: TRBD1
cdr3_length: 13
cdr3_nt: TGCAGCGCACGACAGGGCGGCACCGGGGAGCTGTTTTTT
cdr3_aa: CSARQGGTGELFF

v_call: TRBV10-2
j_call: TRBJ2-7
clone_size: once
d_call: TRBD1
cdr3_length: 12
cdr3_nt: TGCGCCAGCAGTGTGGAAGGGGGCGGGCAGTACTTC
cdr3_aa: CASSVEGGGQYF

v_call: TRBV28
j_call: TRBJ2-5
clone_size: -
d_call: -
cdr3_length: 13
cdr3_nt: TGTGCCAGCAGCAAGACAGCGGTAGAGACCCAGTACTTC
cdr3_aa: CASSKTAVETQYF

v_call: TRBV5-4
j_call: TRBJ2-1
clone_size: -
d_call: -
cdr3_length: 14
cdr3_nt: TGTGCCAGCAGCGAGGGGGTCTCCTACAATGAGCAGTTCTTC
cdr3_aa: CASSEGVSYNEQFF

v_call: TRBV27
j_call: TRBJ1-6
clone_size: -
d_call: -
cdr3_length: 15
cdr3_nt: TGTGCCAGCAGTTTATCGAGACCGGGGAATTCACCCCTCCACTTT
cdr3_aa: CASSLSRPGNSPLHF

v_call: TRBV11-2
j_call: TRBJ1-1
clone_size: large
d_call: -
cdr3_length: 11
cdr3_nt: TGTGCCAGCAGCTCCCAGGGCGAAGCTTTCTTT
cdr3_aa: CASSSQGEAFF

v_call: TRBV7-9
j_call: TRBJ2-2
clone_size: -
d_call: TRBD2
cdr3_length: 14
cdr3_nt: TGTGCCAGCAGCCACGGGCGGGGGATCGGGGAGCTGTTTTTT
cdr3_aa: CASSHGRGIGELFF

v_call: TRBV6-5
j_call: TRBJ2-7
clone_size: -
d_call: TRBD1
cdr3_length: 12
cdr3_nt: TGTGCCACGGGACAGGGGACCTACGAGCAGTACTTC
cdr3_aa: CATGQGTYEQYF

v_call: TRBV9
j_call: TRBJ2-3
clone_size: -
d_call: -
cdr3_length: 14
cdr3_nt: TGTGCCAGCAGTCATGAGCGGAGCACAGATACGCAGTATTTT
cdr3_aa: CASSHERSTDTQYF

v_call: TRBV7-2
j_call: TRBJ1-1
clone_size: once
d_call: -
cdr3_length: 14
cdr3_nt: TGTGCCAGCAGCTTAGTCGACGGGATCACTGAAGCTTTCTTT
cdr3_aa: CASSLVDGITEAFF

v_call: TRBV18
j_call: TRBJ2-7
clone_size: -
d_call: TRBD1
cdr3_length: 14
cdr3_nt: TGTGCTAGCTCACCGGGACAGTCTCTCTCTGAGCAGTACTTC
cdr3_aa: CASSPGQSLSEQYF

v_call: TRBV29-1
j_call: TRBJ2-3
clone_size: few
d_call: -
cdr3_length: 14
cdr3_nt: TGCAGCGTTGACAGGCCCCAGGGCACAGATACGCAGTATTTT
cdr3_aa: CSVDRPQGTDTQYF

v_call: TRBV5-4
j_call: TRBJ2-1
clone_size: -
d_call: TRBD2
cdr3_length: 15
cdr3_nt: TGTGCCAGCAGTTATCGGGGGGGGACCTACAATGAGCAGTTCTTC
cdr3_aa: CASSYRGGTYNEQFF